This T cell receptor (beta chain) appears in the sequencing data of a study of T-cell memory formation after mild COVID-19. The germline gives CDR1 MGHRA, CDR2 YSYEKL. CDR3 size: 14 residues. The V and J ends lost 4 bases and 5 bases, in that order; junction bases with no gene match: 8. TCRdb itself ran the 5' RACE reads through MiXCR, one entry per CDR3 protein. The sample yields 100,000 to 150,000 distinct CDR3 sequences, about 6% seen once. At least ten counts were recorded for this clonotype. Its antigen remains unknown. Findings and limits, study-wide: While clones contracting from day 15 to 85 were balanced between CD4 and CD8, later expanders leaned CD4+.

The chain employs TRBV4-1 and TRBJ2-7, with TRBD2 matching 7 bases. Sequences were obtained from PBMCs or a T cell subset sorted from them (not recorded which). The clonotype was recovered from an adult woman who had mild COVID-19 (a few samples of this study predate the infection). Cell type and time point are not known. The CDR3 region is CASSRLRLAHEQYF. CDR3 coding DNA: TGCGCCAGCAGCCGGCTAAGACTAGCCCACGAGCAGTACTTC.